Below, one T cell receptor (beta chain) is given with its context. These data belong to a study of blood T cell repertoires in COVID-19. Study overall: The United States, Italy and Spain were the sources of the acute and convalescent COVID-19 samples. The analysed material was cDNA or gDNA that came from T cells, B-cell-depleted T cells, or PBMCs.

Per the authors' pipeline: From reference gene primer amplification, estimates of nucleated cell counts were derived. TCRdb's copy holds only in-frame clones and misses some; the assay was immunoSEQ multiplex PCR. V and J calls plus clone size are reproduced from that table; the DNA served to infer D and trimming. The sample yields approximately 300,000 clones, around 83% seen once. The CDR3 runs to 14 residues. The junction had 3 bases not matched to a gene; V was cut back by 6 bases and J by 0 bases. The germline gives CDR1 MNHNY, CDR2 SVGAGI (reference sequence). Sequencing was done on a sample of peripheral blood. The chain couples TRBV6-6 to TRBJ1-1; 8 bases fit TRBD1. The origin of this receptor is a woman between 45 and 60 years old with acute or convalescent COVID-19. CDR3 coding DNA: TGTGCCAGCAGCCTGACAGGGGTGAACACTGAAGCTTTCTTT. This translates into CASSLTGVNTEAFF.